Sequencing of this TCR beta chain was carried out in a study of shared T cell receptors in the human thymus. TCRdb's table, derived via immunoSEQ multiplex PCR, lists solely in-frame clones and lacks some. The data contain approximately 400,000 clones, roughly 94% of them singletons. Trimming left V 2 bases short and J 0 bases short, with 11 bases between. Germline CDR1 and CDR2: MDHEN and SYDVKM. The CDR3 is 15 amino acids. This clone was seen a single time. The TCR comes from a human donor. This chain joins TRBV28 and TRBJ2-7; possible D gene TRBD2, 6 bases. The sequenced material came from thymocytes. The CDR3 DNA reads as TGTGCCAGCAGTTTAGGCGCGGGACGCTCCTACGAGCAGTACTTC. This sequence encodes CASSLGAGRSYEQYF. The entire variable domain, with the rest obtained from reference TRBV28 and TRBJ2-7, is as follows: DVKVTQSSRYLVKRTGEKVFLECVQDMDHENMFWYRQDPGLGLRLIYFSYDVKMKEKGDIPEGYSVSREKKERFSLILESASTNQTSMYLCASSLGAGRSYEQYFGPGTRLTVT.